This paragraph reports one TCR beta chain. The antigen it recognizes is unknown. No qualities accompany the bases; no much larger clone lies one base away. Preparation of the library involved 5' RACE. The sequencer listed for this sample is Illumina HiSeq 2000. A universal primer binding site was added through template switching, and the final cDNA carried a unique molecular identifier so that TCR cDNA molecules could be counted accurately. First-strand cDNA for TCR alpha and beta chains was synthesized from specific primers in the conserved constant-segment region. To control for contamination, every cDNA library was double barcoded, receiving both a SMART-Mk sample barcode and Illumina barcodes. Two successive PCR steps introduced TruSeq adapter sequences along with Illumina sample barcodes. The Illumina HiSeq platform was used with custom primers to sequence TCR alpha and beta cDNA libraries. Concerning the study's data processing: MiGEC processed the raw reads to extract unique molecular identifiers, while MiXCR was used to determine the CDR3 positions. For each individual, recombination models were inferred using an EM algorithm with the repgenHMM and IGoR tools. Shared clonotypes were analyzed with the tcR package in R, and sharing was normalized by the product of cloneset sizes. To study raw recombination free of thymic and clonal selection effects, out-of-frame nonproductive sequences were analyzed. TCRdb handled the public reads itself, with Q25 trimming in fastp and clone calling in MiXCR, and kept productive beta chains. Identical CDR3 proteins give one entry, which carries the most common genes and DNA. TCRdb, not the original authors, processed these V and J calls. The sample table holds fewer than 800,000 distinct CDR3 sequences, of which less than 9% were seen once. The biggest ten clones account for around 1.6% of the sample.

The sample belongs to a study of identical twins (dated by TCRdb to between 2015 and 2016). Background for the entire study: TCR alpha and beta repertoires from monozygotic twins, unrelated adults of various ages and cord blood were deep-sequenced to test whether fetal clonotypes persist. To rule out contamination, replicate twin experiments were performed at different times with different library preparation protocols. The paper as a whole reports these results and caveats: Out-of-frame TCR alpha sequences shared between twins showed an excess of low generation-probability sequences compared with coincidental sharing between unrelated individuals. Abundant cord blood beta clonotypes carried fewer insertions; young adult naive repertoires showed a weaker similar trend, while memory repertoires showed none. Because the same donors could not be followed over many years, the conclusions relied on cross-sectional statistical analysis. A weaker excess of twin sharing was found in beta out-of-frame sequences because the signal-to-noise ratio was lowered by fewer shared sequences. Zero-insertion analyses could be partly confounded by invariant T cells such as MAIT and iNKT, although diverse VJ usage argued against such confounding for most clonotypes. Out-of-frame TCR alpha sharing in monozygotic twins was systematically underestimated by recombination models, whereas sharing between unrelated individuals was in agreement with the recombination models.

Only healthy Caucasian donors were included. The twin cohort comprised three pairs of female monozygotic twins, all aged roughly 18 to 30 years. Peripheral blood mononuclear cells were the source from which RNA for the TCR libraries was isolated. Sequences ENHRY (CDR1) and SYGVKD (CDR2) are obtained from the germline V gene. V ends up 7 bases short and J 4 bases short, with an unmatched junction base count of 3. Its CDR3 holds 12 amino acids, cysteine through phenylalanine. Only CDR3 DNA is held: 36 bases, read in frame from base 1. This same sample was also part of a study on yellow fever vaccine responses in identical twins. As described in the second report: According to the authors, in identical twins the way T cells responded to vaccination appeared partly convergent and partly personalized. In identical twins, the study followed T cell clones that responded to the vaccine with precision.

The sequence joins TRBV10-3 to TRBJ1-1; 7 middle bases align to TRBD1. This receptor was taken from a woman in her late teens or twenties in good health. Material: PBMCs. The CDR3 protein is CAIKSGGTEAFF. The nucleotide sequence reads as follows: TGTGCCATCAAGTCAGGGGGCACTGAAGCTTTCTTT.